This T cell receptor beta chain stems from a study of shared clonotypes between healthy human individuals. A note on this clone: Its antigen is not known.

Terminally differentiated effector memory CD45RA+ cells were excluded by CCR7 positive selection of CD45RO-negative cells. Study outcomes and limitations: The naive CD4 repertoires of several donors were compared, and around 5.1% of clonotypes were shared. Sampling covered blood only; tissue repertoires likely differ.

V was pared by 3 bases and J by 4 bases, with 10 bases of the junction left unmatched. The CDR3 has 17 residues. The germline V gene encodes CDR1 SGHDT and CDR2 YYEEEE. The method was immunoSEQ multiplex PCR; TCRdb's version includes in-frame clones alone and lacks a portion of them. The sample holds about 2 million clones, 85% to 95% seen once. This clonotype was obtained from a man aged 18 to 30 in good health. The chain recombines TRBV5-6 with TRBJ1-6, with TRBD1 matching 7 bases. The sample taken for sequencing was naive CD8+ T cells sorted from blood. CDR3 loop: CASSSGQDILYNSPLHF. In nucleotides, the CDR3 is TGTGCCAGCAGCTCCGGACAGGACATACTGTATAATTCACCCCTCCACTTT. Using reference TRBV5-6 and TRBJ1-6 for the parts outside the CDR3, the full variable domain is DAGVTQSPTHLIKTRGQQVTLRCSPKSGHDTVSWYQQALGQGPQFIFQYYEEEERQRGNFPDRFSGHQFPNYSSELNVNALLLGDSALYLCASSSGQDILYNSPLHFGNGTRLTVT.